Here is one T cell receptor (beta chain) with its context. Trimming left V 6 bases short and J 0 bases short, with 12 bases between. There are 16 residues in the CDR3. Germline CDR1 is KGHSH and CDR2 is LQKENI. The diagnostic basis comprised clinical symptoms, serum thyroxine and TRAb, thyroid ultrasound and orbital computed tomography. What was amplified from RNA transcripts were TCR beta CDR3 regions. HTBI primers drove first-round RT-PCR of the TCR CDR3. Via MiXCR, TCRdb re-called the multiplex PCR reads, giving one row per CDR3 protein. The data hold around 700,000 distinct CDR3 sequences, with 18% observed a single time. This specimen belongs to a study of T cells in Graves' hyperthyroidism and ophthalmopathy.

The sample was blood. This sequence was found in a woman aged 50 to 60 with Graves' hyperthyroidism that later progressed to Graves' ophthalmopathy. This chain links TRBV18 with TRBJ1-6; D not resolved. DNA for the CDR3: TGTGCCAGCTCGGACGGGGAGAGCTCCTATAATTCACCCCTCCACTTT. This translates into CASSDGESSYNSPLHF.